A selection of T cell receptor beta chains follows, all from one sample in a study of blood T cell repertoires in COVID-19. The method was immunoSEQ multiplex PCR; TCRdb's version includes in-frame clones alone and lacks a portion of them. Of about 300,000 clones in the sample, around 85% were seen once. The sequenced sample was PBMCs or T cells enriched from blood (not recorded which). The receptors come from a woman aged 50 to 60 who had recovered from COVID-19. CDR3s include the opening cysteine and the closing phenylalanine or tryptophan. D genes are given only for firm matches.

TGTGCCAGCAGCCCGACAGGGGGAAATGAAAAACTGTTTTTT,CASSPTGGNEKLFF,TRBD1,TRBV7-2,TRBJ1-4
TGCAGCGCTTCGCCAGGGTCCGGACAGCCCCAGCATTTT,CSASPGSGQPQHF,NA,TRBV29-1,TRBJ1-5
TGTGCCAGCAGCCCTGGAGCGGGAGGGCCTCCCGGCGAGCAGTACTTC,CASSPGAGGPPGEQYF,TRBD2,TRBV7-9,TRBJ2-7
TGCGCCAGCAGCTTGGCGGAGACAGGGGACTACGAGCAGTACTTC,CASSLAETGDYEQYF,TRBD1,TRBV5-1,TRBJ2-7
TGTGCCACCAGCTCGGCGAACACCGGGGAGCTGTTTTTT,CATSSANTGELFF,NA,TRBV15,TRBJ2-2
TGTGCCAGCAGTTACTCGGACAGGGTGGCTTTCTTT,CASSYSDRVAFF,TRBD1,TRBV6-2/TRBV6-3,TRBJ1-1
TGTGCCAGCAGCCAGCGACTGGTTAGCGTAGACAATGAAGGGCAGTTCTTC,CASSQRLVSVDNEGQFF,NA,TRBV11-2,TRBJ2-1
TGTGCCAGCAGCCAACCCCGGGACAGAAACACCGGGGAGCTGTTTTTT,CASSQPRDRNTGELFF,TRBD1,TRBV3-1/TRBV3-2,TRBJ2-2
TGTGCCAGCAGCGTTATGTCCACCGGGGAGCTGTTTTTT,CASSVMSTGELFF,NA,TRBV4-2,TRBJ2-2
TGTGCCAGCAGTGATATAGCCCTAACCTACAATGAGCAGTTCTTC,CASSDIALTYNEQFF,NA,TRBV2,TRBJ2-1
TGTGCCAGCTCTCCGCAGGGAGGGCAAGCTAACTATGGCTACACCTTC,CASSPQGGQANYGYTF,NA,TRBV18,TRBJ1-2
TGTGCCTGGAGTGCCCTGGCAGGGCCTCATGGCTACACCTTC,CAWSALAGPHGYTF,NA,TRBV30,TRBJ1-2